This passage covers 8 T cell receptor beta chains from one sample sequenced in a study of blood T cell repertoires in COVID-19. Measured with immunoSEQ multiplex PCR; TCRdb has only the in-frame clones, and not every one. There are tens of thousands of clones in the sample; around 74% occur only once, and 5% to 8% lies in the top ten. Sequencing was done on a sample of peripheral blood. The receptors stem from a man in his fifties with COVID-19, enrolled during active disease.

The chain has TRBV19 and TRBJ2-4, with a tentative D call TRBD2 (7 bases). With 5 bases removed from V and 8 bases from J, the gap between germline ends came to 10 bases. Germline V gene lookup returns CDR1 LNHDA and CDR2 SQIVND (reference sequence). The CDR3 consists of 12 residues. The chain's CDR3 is CASSGGGDIQYF. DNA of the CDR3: TGTGCCAGTAGTGGAGGGGGGGACATTCAGTACTTC.

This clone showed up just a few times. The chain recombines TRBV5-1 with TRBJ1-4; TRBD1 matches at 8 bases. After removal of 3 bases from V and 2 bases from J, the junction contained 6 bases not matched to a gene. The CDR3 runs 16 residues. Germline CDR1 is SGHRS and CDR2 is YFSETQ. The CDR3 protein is CASSSRTGSTNEKLFF. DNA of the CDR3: TGCGCCAGCAGCTCCCGGACAGGGTCTACTAATGAAAAACTGTTTTTT.

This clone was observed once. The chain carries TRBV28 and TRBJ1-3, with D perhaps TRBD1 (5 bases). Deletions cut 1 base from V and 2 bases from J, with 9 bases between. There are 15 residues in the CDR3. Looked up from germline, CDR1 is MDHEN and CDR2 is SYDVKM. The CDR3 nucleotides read TGTGCCAGCAGTTTATCAATAGGGGCTGGAAACACCATATATTTT. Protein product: CASSLSIGAGNTIYF. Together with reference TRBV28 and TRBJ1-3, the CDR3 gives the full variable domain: DVKVTQSSRYLVKRTGEKVFLECVQDMDHENMFWYRQDPGLGLRLIYFSYDVKMKEKGDIPEGYSVSREKKERFSLILESASTNQTSMYLCASSLSIGAGNTIYFGEGSWLTVV.

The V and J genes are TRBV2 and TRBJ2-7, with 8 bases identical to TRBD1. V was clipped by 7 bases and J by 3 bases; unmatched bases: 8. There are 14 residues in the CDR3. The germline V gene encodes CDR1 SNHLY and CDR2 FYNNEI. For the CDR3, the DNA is TGTGCCAGCACCGGAAGGGACAGGTTCTACGAGCAGTACTTC. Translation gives CASTGRDRFYEQYF.

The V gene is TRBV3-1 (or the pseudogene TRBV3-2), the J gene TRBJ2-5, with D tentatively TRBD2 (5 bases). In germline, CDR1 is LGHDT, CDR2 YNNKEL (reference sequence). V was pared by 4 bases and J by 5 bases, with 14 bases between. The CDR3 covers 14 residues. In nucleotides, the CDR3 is TGTGCCAGCAGCCGGCTTAGCGAGTGGGAGACCCAGTACTTC. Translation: CASSRLSEWETQYF.

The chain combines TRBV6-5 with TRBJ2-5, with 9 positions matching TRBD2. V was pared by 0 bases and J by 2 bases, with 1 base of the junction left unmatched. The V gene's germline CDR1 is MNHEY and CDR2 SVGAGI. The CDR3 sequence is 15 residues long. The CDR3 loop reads CASSYSRGGQETQYF. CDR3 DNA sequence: TGTGCCAGCAGTTACTCGCGGGGGGGACAAGAGACCCAGTACTTC.

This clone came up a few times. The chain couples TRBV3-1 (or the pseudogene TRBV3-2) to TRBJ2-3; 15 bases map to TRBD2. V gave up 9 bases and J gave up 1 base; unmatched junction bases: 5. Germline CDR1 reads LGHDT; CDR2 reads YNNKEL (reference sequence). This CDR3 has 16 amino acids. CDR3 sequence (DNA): TGTGCCAGTCGGACTAGCGGGAGGGGACGCACAGATACGCAGTATTTT. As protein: CASRTSGRGRTDTQYF.

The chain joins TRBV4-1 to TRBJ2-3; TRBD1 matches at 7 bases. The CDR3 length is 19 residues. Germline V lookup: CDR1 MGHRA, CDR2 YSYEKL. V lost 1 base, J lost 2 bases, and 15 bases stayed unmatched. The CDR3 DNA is TGCGCCAGCAGCCAAGGGGATTTCAGGGGGAGCCCTCTCACAGATACGCAGTATTTT. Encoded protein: CASSQGDFRGSPLTDTQYF.